This T cell receptor beta chain was recovered during a study of PD-1 blockade in classical Hodgkin lymphoma. Overall study: Intravenous delivery of nivolumab at 3 mg/kg to patients occurred every 2 weeks. Whole-study findings and limits: CD8+ TCR diversity did not rise significantly by C4D1, unlike CD4+. Complete responders showed a baseline diversity that resembled the diversity of newly diagnosed patients. Among the patients, those starting nivolumab under 1 year after ASCT were excluded.

Here immunoSEQ multiplex PCR was the method, and the copy in TCRdb shows in-frame clones only, minus some. The table lists thousands of clones, 75% to 85% of them singletons. Time point in this sample: cycle 4 day 1 (C4D1), after more than 5 weeks of nivolumab. All patients experienced relapse after autologous stem cell transplantation, and brentuximab vedotin exposure was variable. Magnetic negative selection served to purify CD4+ T cells out of PBMCs that had been thawed. Remarks on this clone: Its antigen is not identified.

The receptor's source is a human donor with classical Hodgkin lymphoma. The material sequenced was CD4+ T cells from blood, taken before the fourth cycle of nivolumab.

As DNA, the CDR3 is TGTGCCAGCAGCCCTAGCGCGGGAGACCAAGAGACCCAGTACTTC. Amino acids: CASSPSAGDQETQYF. The chain employs TRBV5-4 and TRBJ2-5; TRBD2 agrees at 7 bases. V gave up 4 bases and J gave up 0 bases; unmatched junction bases: 6. Germline CDR1 and CDR2: SGHNT and YYREEE (reference sequence). The CDR3 runs to 15 residues.